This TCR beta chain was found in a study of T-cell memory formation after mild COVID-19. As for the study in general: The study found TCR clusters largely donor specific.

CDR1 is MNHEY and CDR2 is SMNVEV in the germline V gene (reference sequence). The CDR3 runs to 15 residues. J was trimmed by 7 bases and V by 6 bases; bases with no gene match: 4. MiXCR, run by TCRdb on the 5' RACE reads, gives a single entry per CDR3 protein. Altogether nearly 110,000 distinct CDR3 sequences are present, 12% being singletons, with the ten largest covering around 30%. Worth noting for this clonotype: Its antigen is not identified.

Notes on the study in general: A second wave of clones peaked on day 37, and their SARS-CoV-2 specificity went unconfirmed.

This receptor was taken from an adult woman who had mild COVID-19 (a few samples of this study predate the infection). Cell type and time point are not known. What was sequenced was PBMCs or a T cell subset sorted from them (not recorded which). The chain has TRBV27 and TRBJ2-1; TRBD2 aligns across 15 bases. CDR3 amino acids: CASSAGTSGRNEQFF. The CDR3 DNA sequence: TGTGCCAGCAGCGCCGGGACTAGCGGGAGGAATGAGCAGTTCTTC.